Below, 17 T cell receptor beta chains from the same sample are listed, as sequenced in a study of lymphopenia after photon versus proton radiotherapy. TCRdb's table, derived via immunoSEQ multiplex PCR, lists solely in-frame clones and lacks some. The table has 70,000 to 95,000 clones, around 83% seen once; the top ten hold approximately 1.3%. The sequenced sample was peripheral blood, obtained from a patient treated with proton-based radiotherapy. These receptors all come from a man in his fifties or sixties with pancreatic cancer.

V and J are TRBV5-4 and TRBJ2-2; D gene unclear. The germline V gene encodes CDR1 SGHNT and CDR2 YYREEE (reference sequence). The CDR3 totals 13 residues. The germline V and J ends were trimmed by 2 bases and 1 base, with 3 bases remaining between them. CDR3 bases: TGTGCCAGCAGCTTCCGGAACACCGGGGAGCTGTTTTTT. This translates into CASSFRNTGELFF.

The chain links TRBV19 to TRBJ2-2, with D possibly being TRBD1 (6 bases). With 5 bases removed from V and 6 bases from J, the gap between germline ends came to 13 bases. The CDR3 runs to 14 residues. In germline, CDR1 is LNHDA, CDR2 SQIVND (reference sequence). CDR3 sequence (DNA): TGTGCCAGTAGTGGCCAGGGGTGGGCCGGGGAGCTGTTTTTT. This translates into CASSGQGWAGELFF.

The genes are TRBV12-5 and TRBJ1-3; TRBD1 agrees at 7 bases. The CDR3 has 15 amino acids. Unmatched junction bases numbered 10, after V lost 2 bases and J lost 9 bases. In germline, CDR1 is LGHNT, CDR2 FRNRAP. The CDR3: CASGLITGVAGTIYF. CDR3 DNA sequence: TGTGCTAGTGGTTTGATCACAGGGGTCGCAGGCACCATATATTTT.

The chain uses TRBV6-1 and TRBJ1-3; D is uncertain. V was cut by 9 bases and J by 0 bases, with 12 bases left in between. There are 14 residues in the CDR3. Germline V CDR1 and CDR2: MNHNS, SASEGT. CDR3 sequence: CASKAGYSGNTIYF. The CDR3 DNA is TGTGCCAGTAAAGCAGGCTACTCTGGAAACACCATATATTTT.

This sequence joins TRBV19 and TRBJ1-5, with D perhaps TRBD1 (5 bases). Germline V CDR1 and CDR2: LNHDA, SQIVND (reference sequence). The CDR3 covers 15 residues. V was shortened by 4 bases and J by 4 bases, with 14 bases between the two germline ends. CDR3 DNA sequence: TGTGCCAGTAGTAGAGAATGGACACCTAATCAGCCCCAGCATTTT. Translation: CASSREWTPNQPQHF.

The gene calls are TRBV30 and TRBJ2-5; 12 bases line up with TRBD2. Losses at the gene ends were 2 bases for V and 1 base for J; bases not matched to a gene: 5. CDR3 size: 16 residues. The V gene's germline CDR1 is GTSNPN and CDR2 SVGIG (reference sequence). The CDR3 is CAWSPGLAGIQETQYF. The CDR3, as DNA: TGTGCCTGGAGTCCCGGACTAGCGGGGATCCAAGAGACCCAGTACTTC.

The chain combines TRBV28 with TRBJ2-1, with 10 bases identical to TRBD2. Germline V gene data show CDR1 as MDHEN and CDR2 as SYDVKM. The CDR3 length is 15 residues. V trimming: 6 bases; J trimming: 10 bases; junction bases outside the gene matches: 12. DNA of the CDR3: TGTGCCAGCAGCCGTAGCGGGAGGACACGAGGAGAGCAGTTCTTC. It codes for CASSRSGRTRGEQFF.

This clone was found once. The rearrangement uses TRBV9 and TRBJ2-3; D unresolved. The CDR3 is made up of 16 amino acids. CDR1 is SGDLS and CDR2 is YYNGEE in the germline V gene. V dropped 4 bases and J dropped 3 bases, with 18 bases sitting between them. CDR3 in amino acids: CASSSSQGPSTDTQYF. CDR3 nucleotide sequence: TGTGCCAGCAGCTCGTCCCAAGGTCCCTCTACAGATACGCAGTATTTT. Based on the CDR3 plus reference TRBV9 and TRBJ2-3, the full variable domain is DSGVTQTPKHLITATGQRVTLRCSPRSGDLSVYWYQQSLDQGLQFLIQYYNGEERAKGNILERFSAQQFPDLHSELNLSSLELGDSALYFCASSSSQGPSTDTQYFGPGTRLTVL.

This chain joins TRBV7-9 and TRBJ2-3; no firm D call. Germline V gives CDR1 SEHNR, CDR2 FQNEAQ (reference sequence). Trimming shortened V by 5 bases and J by 4 bases, and 7 bases separated the two germline ends. This CDR3 comprises 12 residues. For the CDR3, the DNA is TGTGCCAGCAGCGGGCGGCCAGATACGCAGTATTTT. It yields the protein CASSGRPDTQYF.

This clone was observed a few times. The gene calls are TRBV7-2 and TRBJ1-5; TRBD1 matches at 10 bases. Trimming took 5 bases from V and 6 from J; bases not matched to a gene: 7. This CDR3 spans 15 amino acids. Germline CDR1 and CDR2: SGHTA and FQGNSA. CDR3 sequence (DNA): TGTGCCAGCAGCCCAGGGGGGACAGGGGCTCAGCCCCAGCATTTT. This sequence encodes CASSPGGTGAQPQHF.

This chain uses TRBV13 with TRBJ2-1; 10 bases align to TRBD2. Germline CDR1 PRHDT, CDR2 FYEKMQ (reference sequence). The length of the CDR3 is 14 residues. V was clipped by 3 bases and J by 9 bases; unmatched bases: 5. The CDR3 region is CASSFGLAGVEQFF. CDR3 DNA: TGTGCCAGCAGCTTTGGTCTAGCGGGAGTTGAGCAGTTCTTC.

This chain links TRBV19 with TRBJ1-1; 8 nucleotides agree with TRBD1. Per the germline V gene, CDR1 is LNHDA and CDR2 is SQIVND (reference sequence). The CDR3 totals 14 residues. V lost 7 bases to trimming and J lost 5 bases; unmatched junction nucleotides: 9. CDR3 protein: CASTGTGSHTEAFF. Written as DNA, the CDR3 is TGTGCCAGTACGGGGACAGGCTCACATACTGAAGCTTTCTTT.

The rearrangement joins TRBV29-1 to TRBJ1-1; 8 bases are a match to TRBD1. The V and J ends lost 3 bases and 5 bases, in that order; junction bases with no gene match: 8. The germline V gene has CDR1 SQVTM and CDR2 ANQGSEA. The CDR3 extends over 14 amino acids. CDR3 nucleotides: TGCAGCGTTGATTCTGGCAGGGGGCTTACTGAAGCTTTCTTT. Its translation is CSVDSGRGLTEAFF.

This rearrangement joins TRBV6-1 to TRBJ1-2; the D gene is possibly TRBD1 (6 bases). The CDR3 has 19 residues. With 3 bases removed from V and 0 bases from J, the gap between germline ends came to 23 bases. Germline values: CDR1 MNHNS, CDR2 SASEGT. This CDR3 is CASSDGGQASRPTNYGYTF. The CDR3 DNA sequence: TGTGCCAGCAGTGATGGGGGGCAAGCCTCGAGGCCCACTAACTATGGCTACACCTTC.

This sequence joins TRBV18 and TRBJ2-7; no clear D gene. This CDR3 spans 13 amino acids. Trimming removed 0 bases from V and 3 bases from J, with 6 bases in between. Germline CDR1 reads KGHSH; CDR2 reads LQKENI. CDR3 bases: TGTGCCAGCTCACCACCTTCGGGCTACGAGCAGTACTTC. It codes for CASSPPSGYEQYF.

This chain connects TRBV27 to TRBJ2-3, with D perhaps assigned TRBD1 or TRBD2 (6 bases each). With 1 base removed from V and 0 bases from J, the gap between germline ends came to 14 bases. From germline, CDR1 is MNHEY and CDR2 SMNVEV (reference sequence). This CDR3 has 17 residues. The CDR3 DNA follows: TGTGCCAGCAGTTTATTAAGGGGGGCTAGGAGCACAGATACGCAGTATTTT. It yields the protein CASSLLRGARSTDTQYF.

The chain combines TRBV28 with TRBJ1-5; no reliable D call. Germline values: CDR1 MDHEN, CDR2 SYDVKM. V gave up 4 bases and J gave up 5 bases, with 15 bases separating them. CDR3 length: 15 amino acids. CDR3 residues: CASSSPADGYQPQHF. The CDR3 DNA follows: TGTGCCAGCAGTTCGCCGGCGGACGGCTATCAGCCCCAGCATTTT.